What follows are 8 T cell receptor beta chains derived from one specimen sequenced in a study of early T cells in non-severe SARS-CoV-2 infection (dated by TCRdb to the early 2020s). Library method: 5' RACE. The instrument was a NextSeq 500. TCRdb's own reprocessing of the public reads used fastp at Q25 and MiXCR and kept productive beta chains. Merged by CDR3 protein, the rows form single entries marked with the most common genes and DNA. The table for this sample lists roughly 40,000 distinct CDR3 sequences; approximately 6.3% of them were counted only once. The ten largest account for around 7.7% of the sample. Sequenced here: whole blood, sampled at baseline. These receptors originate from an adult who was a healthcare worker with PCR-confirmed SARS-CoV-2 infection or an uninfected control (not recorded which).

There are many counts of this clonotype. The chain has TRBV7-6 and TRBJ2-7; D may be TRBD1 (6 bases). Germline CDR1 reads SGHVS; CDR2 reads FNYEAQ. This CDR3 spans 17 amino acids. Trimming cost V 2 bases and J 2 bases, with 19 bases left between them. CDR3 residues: CASSLTSTGYVAYEQYF. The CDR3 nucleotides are TGTGCCAGCAGCTTAACCTCAACAGGGTATGTGGCCTACGAGCAGTACTTC.

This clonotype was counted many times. In DNA form, the CDR3 reads TGCGCCAGCAGCCAAATCCTACAAGGACAGAGCTACTATGGCTACACCTTC. Its protein product is CASSQILQGQSYYGYTF. V gene TRBV4-3 combines with J gene TRBJ1-2; tentatively, D is TRBD1 (6 bases). The V end was cut by 2 bases, the J end by 3 bases, with 19 bases between. The CDR3 loop spans 17 amino acids. Per the germline V gene, CDR1 is LGHNA and CDR2 is YSLEER.

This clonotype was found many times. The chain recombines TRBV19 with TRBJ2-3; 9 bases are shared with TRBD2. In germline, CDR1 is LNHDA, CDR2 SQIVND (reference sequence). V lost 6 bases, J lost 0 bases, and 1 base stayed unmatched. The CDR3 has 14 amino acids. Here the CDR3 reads CASRTSGSTDTQYF. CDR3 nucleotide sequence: TGTGCCAGTAGGACTAGCGGAAGCACAGATACGCAGTATTTT.

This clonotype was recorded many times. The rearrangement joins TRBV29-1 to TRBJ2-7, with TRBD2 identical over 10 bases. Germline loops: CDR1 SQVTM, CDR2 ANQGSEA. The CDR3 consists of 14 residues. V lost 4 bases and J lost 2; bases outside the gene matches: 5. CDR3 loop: CSVGAGGPTYEQYF. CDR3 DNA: TGCAGCGTTGGAGCGGGGGGGCCTACCTACGAGCAGTACTTC.

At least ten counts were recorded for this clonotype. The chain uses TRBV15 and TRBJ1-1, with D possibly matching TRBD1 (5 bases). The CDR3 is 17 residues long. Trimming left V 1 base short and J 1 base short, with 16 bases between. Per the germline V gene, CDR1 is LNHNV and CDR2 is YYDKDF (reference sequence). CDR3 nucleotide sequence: TGTGCCACCAGCAGAGGCGGGGGAGGACGGACGAACACTGAAGCTTTCTTT. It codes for CATSRGGGGRTNTEAFF. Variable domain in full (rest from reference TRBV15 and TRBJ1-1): DAMVIQNPRYQVTQFGKPVTLSCSQTLNHNVMYWYQQKSSQAPKLLFHYYDKDFNNEADTPDNFQSRRPNTSFCFLDIRSPGLGDTAMYLCATSRGGGGRTNTEAFFGQGTRLTVV.

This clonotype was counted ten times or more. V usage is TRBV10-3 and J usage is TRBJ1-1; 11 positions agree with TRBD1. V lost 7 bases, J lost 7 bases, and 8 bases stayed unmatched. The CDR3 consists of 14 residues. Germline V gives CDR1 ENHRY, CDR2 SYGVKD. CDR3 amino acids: CAIKGQGASIEAFF. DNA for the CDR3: TGTGCCATCAAAGGACAGGGGGCTTCTATTGAAGCTTTCTTT.

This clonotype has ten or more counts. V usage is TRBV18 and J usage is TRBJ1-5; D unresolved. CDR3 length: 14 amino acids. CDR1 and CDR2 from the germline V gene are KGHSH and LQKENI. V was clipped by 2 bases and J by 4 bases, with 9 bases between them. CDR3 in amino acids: CASSPNQDNQPQHF. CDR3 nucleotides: TGTGCCAGCTCACCAAACCAGGATAATCAGCCCCAGCATTTT.

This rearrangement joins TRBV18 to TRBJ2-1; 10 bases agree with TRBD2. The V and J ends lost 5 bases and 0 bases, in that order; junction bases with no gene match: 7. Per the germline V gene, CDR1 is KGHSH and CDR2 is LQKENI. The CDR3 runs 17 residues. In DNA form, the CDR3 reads TGTGCCAGCTCAATTACTAGCGGGGAAACCTCCTACAATGAGCAGTTCTTC. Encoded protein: CASSITSGETSYNEQFF.